The 15 T cell receptor beta chains below were found in one sample sequenced in a study of blood T cell repertoires in COVID-19. Here immunoSEQ multiplex PCR was the method, and the copy in TCRdb shows in-frame clones only, minus some. The sample includes more than 55,000 clones, almost 95% seen only once; the top ten take 4.6%. The source material was peripheral blood. The receptors come from a man in his forties or fifties with active COVID-19.

The chain combines TRBV7-2 with TRBJ2-5; 7 positions agree with TRBD1. The J segment lost 2 bases and the V segment lost 6 bases, leaving 6 bases of the junction unmatched. This CDR3 has 14 residues. CDR1 and CDR2 from the germline V gene are SGHTA and FQGNSA. The CDR3 spells CASRKGAPQETQYF. The CDR3, as DNA: TGTGCCAGCAGAAAGGGGGCACCACAAGAGACCCAGTACTTC.

This rearrangement joins TRBV18 to TRBJ1-4; TRBD1 matches at 8 bases. This CDR3 region has 14 residues. Germline V gene lookup returns CDR1 KGHSH and CDR2 LQKENI. V lost 5 bases to trimming and J lost 1 base; unmatched junction nucleotides: 0. The CDR3: CASSDRGTNEKLFF. The CDR3 nucleotides are TGTGCCAGCTCAGACAGGGGAACTAATGAAAAACTGTTTTTT.

The chain couples TRBV27 to TRBJ1-6, with D possibly TRBD1 on 6 matching bases. The CDR3 extends over 16 amino acids. Germline-derived CDR1 and CDR2 are MNHEY and SMNVEV (reference sequence). Trimming pared 2 bases from V and 9 bases from J, leaving 17 bases between. As DNA, the CDR3 is TGTGCCAGCAGTTTACTCGTCGGGGGGCCTGGTTCACCCCTCCACTTT. Protein product: CASSLLVGGPGSPLHF.

J is TRBJ2-4 and V is TRBV28; 11 bases are a match to TRBD1. CDR3 length: 15 amino acids. After removal of 5 bases from V and 7 bases from J, the junction contained 7 bases not matched to a gene. Per the germline V gene, CDR1 is MDHEN and CDR2 is SYDVKM. CDR3 protein: CASSPGTGGLNIQYF. The CDR3 DNA sequence: TGTGCCAGCAGTCCCGGGACAGGGGGGTTGAACATTCAGTACTTC.

This rearrangement joins TRBV6-5 to TRBJ1-2, with 12 positions matching TRBD1. Germline trimming cut 2 bases from V and 8 bases from J; bases unmatched to any gene: 3. CDR1 is MNHEY, CDR2 SVGAGI, per germline. CDR3 length: 14 amino acids. The chain's CDR3 is CASSYGTGGGGYTF. The DNA for the CDR3 is TGTGCCAGCAGTTACGGGACAGGGGGCGGCGGCTACACCTTC.

This sequence joins TRBV4-1 and TRBJ1-1; D might be TRBD1 (6 bases). Trimming stripped 1 base from V and 5 bases from J, with 8 bases between. CDR1 and CDR2 from the germline V gene are MGHRA and YSYEKL. CDR3 size: 13 residues. The CDR3 here is CASSQVRGTEAFF. The CDR3 nucleotides read TGCGCCAGCAGCCAAGTAAGGGGGACTGAAGCTTTCTTT.

V gene TRBV5-1 combines with J gene TRBJ2-7, with D possibly being TRBD1 (6 bases). CDR3 length: 15 amino acids. V lost 4 bases to trimming and J lost 4 bases, with 18 bases between them. In germline, CDR1 is SGHRS, CDR2 YFSETQ. In nucleotides, the CDR3 is TGCGCCAGCAGCCCCTCGAGGGGGACCACATACGAGCAGTACTTC. It specifies CASSPSRGTTYEQYF.

The chain couples TRBV7-6 to TRBJ2-7; D unresolved. CDR3 length equals 11 residues. Germline loops: CDR1 SGHVS, CDR2 FNYEAQ. Trimming stripped 8 bases from V and 6 bases from J, with 11 bases between. CDR3 sequence reads: CASFSTGEQYF. The CDR3 DNA is TGTGCCAGCTTTTCCACTGGCGAGCAGTACTTC.

CDR3 amino acids: CASSPKQGNSYNSPLHF. In nucleotides, the CDR3 is TGTGCCAGCAGCCCAAAACAGGGTAACTCCTATAATTCACCCCTCCACTTT. The J gene is TRBJ1-6, the V gene TRBV4-2; perhaps TRBD1 as D (6 bases). The CDR3 loop spans 17 amino acids. Per germline, CDR1 LGHNA and CDR2 YNFKEQ. V was trimmed by 4 bases and J by 0 bases, leaving 13 bases between them.

The chain has TRBV7-9 and TRBJ1-4, with TRBD1 matching over 7 bases. Germline CDR1 SEHNR, CDR2 FQNEAQ (reference sequence). The CDR3 sequence is 15 residues long. V lost 5 bases, J lost 5 bases, and 8 bases stayed unmatched. The CDR3 DNA is TGTGCCAGCAGCGTAGACAGGGACCCCAATGAAAAACTGTTTTTT. Translation gives CASSVDRDPNEKLFF.

This clone was seen only a few times. V and J are TRBV5-1 and TRBJ1-1, with D perhaps matching TRBD1 (6 bases). Deletions cut 0 bases from V and 4 bases from J, with 7 bases between. This CDR3 has 13 residues. CDR1 is SGHRS, CDR2 YFSETQ, per germline. CDR3 sequence: CASSLGQATEAFF. The CDR3 nucleotides are TGCGCCAGCAGCTTGGGACAGGCCACTGAAGCTTTCTTT. Full variable domain (missing parts from reference TRBV5-1 and TRBJ1-1): KAGVTQTPRYLIKTRGQQVTLSCSPISGHRSVSWYQQTPGQGLQFLFEYFSETQRNKGNFPGRFSGRQFSNSRSEMNVSTLELGDSALYLCASSLGQATEAFFGQGTRLTVV.

The genes are TRBV6-7 and TRBJ2-6; perhaps TRBD2 as D (5 bases). TRBV6-7 is marked as an open reading frame, function uncertain. This CDR3 region has 18 residues. The V end lost 5 bases, the J end lost 5 bases, and 22 bases lay between the germline ends. The CDR3 is CASSTRTRIQSRANVLTF. The CDR3 DNA is TGTGCCAGCAGTACTAGGACGCGTATTCAAAGTCGGGCCAACGTCCTGACTTTC.

The chain links TRBV29-1 to TRBJ2-2; TRBD1 matches 8 bases. Trimming took 4 bases from V and 6 from J; bases not matched to a gene: 7. The length of the CDR3 is 14 residues. CDR1 is SQVTM and CDR2 is ANQGSEA in the germline V gene. In DNA form, the CDR3 reads TGCAGCGTTGGGGGGACAGGTTCGGCCGGGGAGCTGTTTTTT. Translation: CSVGGTGSAGELFF.

This clone was seen once. The J gene is TRBJ2-5, the V gene TRBV29-1; D uncertain. The CDR3 consists of 12 residues. Between the trimmed V and J ends, which lost 4 bases and 5 bases, there was a span of 11 bases. Germline V gene data show CDR1 as SQVTM and CDR2 as ANQGSEA. The CDR3 here is CSVGVARETQYF. CDR3 sequence (DNA): TGCAGCGTTGGGGTGGCGCGGGAGACCCAGTACTTC.

The genes are TRBV6-6 and TRBJ2-7, with unresolved D. CDR1 and CDR2 (germline): MNHNY, SVGAGI (reference sequence). V was shortened by 6 bases and J by 3 bases, with 12 bases between the two germline ends. The CDR3 is 13 residues long. This chain's CDR3 is CASRPDAGYEQYF. The CDR3 coding sequence is TGTGCCAGCAGACCGGATGCAGGCTACGAGCAGTACTTC.